This T cell receptor beta chain originates from a study of early stage breast cancer tumors. Study information: Most invasive tumors, about 80% of the 16, were ER+/PR+/HER2-.

The germline V gene encodes CDR1 MNHNS and CDR2 SASEGT. This CDR3 comprises 14 residues. The germline V and J ends were trimmed by 1 base and 2 bases, with 7 bases remaining between them. This clone was found a few times. Its antigen is unknown. Findings of the study overall: Most shared enriched TCRB sequences were commonly generated ones.

The protocol was immunoSEQ multiplex PCR, while the TCRdb copy is restricted to in-frame clones and leaves out a portion. The sample records tens of thousands of clones, roughly four fifths being singletons. Sample: breast tumor tissue. The J gene is TRBJ2-3, the V gene TRBV6-1; D may be TRBD2 (5 bases). The sequence was obtained from a person aged 30-39 years with breast cancer. CDR3 amino acids: CASSEGRDTDTQYF. The CDR3 DNA sequence: TGTGCCAGCAGTGAAGGTCGGGACACAGATACGCAGTATTTT.